This T cell receptor beta chain was sequenced in a study of T cells in Graves' hyperthyroidism and ophthalmopathy. Overall study: Any treatment followed the collection of peripheral blood at initial diagnosis. Overall study findings and caveats: A 13 V-J model separated ophthalmopathy from stable hyperthyroidism. With a median lead of roughly 6.8 months before onset, the model predicted ophthalmopathy.

Cells are PBMCs isolated from about 10 ml of fresh blood. RNA transcripts yielded amplified TCR beta CDR3 regions. The HTBI set primed first-round TCR CDR3 RT-PCR. In TCRdb, the multiplex PCR reads were re-called with MiXCR into one record per CDR3 protein. Here the sample spans about 200,000 distinct CDR3 sequences, around a sixth being singletons. Comments on this clonotype: Its antigen is unknown.

Trimming took off 5 bases at V and 8 bases at J, with 18 bases between the two ends. This CDR3 contains 15 residues. Germline V gene data show CDR1 as LNHDA and CDR2 as SQIVND (reference sequence). The chain has TRBV19 and TRBJ1-4, with D possibly TRBD1 on 6 matching bases. Sequenced sample: blood. This TCR derives from a woman between 50 and 59 years old with Graves' hyperthyroidism. CDR3 amino acids: CASSADGGAREKLFF. The CDR3 DNA reads TGTGCCAGTAGTGCGGACGGGGGGGCGCGCGAAAAACTGTTTTTT.